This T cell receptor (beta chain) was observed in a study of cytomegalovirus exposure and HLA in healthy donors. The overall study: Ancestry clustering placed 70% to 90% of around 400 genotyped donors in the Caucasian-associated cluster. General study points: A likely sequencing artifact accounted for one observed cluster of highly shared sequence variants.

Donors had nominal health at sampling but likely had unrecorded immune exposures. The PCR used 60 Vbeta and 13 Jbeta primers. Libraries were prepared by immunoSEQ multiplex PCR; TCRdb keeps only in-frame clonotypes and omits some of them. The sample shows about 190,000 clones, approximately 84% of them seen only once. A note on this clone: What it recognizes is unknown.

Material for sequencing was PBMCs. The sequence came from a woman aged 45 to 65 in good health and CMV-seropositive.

The CDR3 nucleotides read TGTGCCAGCTCACCGGAGGCCATCGGGACAGGGGGAGAGACCCAGTACTTC. This gives the protein CASSPEAIGTGGETQYF. V gene TRBV18 combines with J gene TRBJ2-5; 11 bases fit TRBD1. The germline gives CDR1 KGHSH, CDR2 LQKENI. This CDR3 is 17 amino acids long. The V segment lost 3 bases and the J segment 4 bases; nucleotides outside the gene matches: 10.